The rows below give T cell receptor beta chains drawn from one sample of a study of T cells in Graves' hyperthyroidism and ophthalmopathy. TCRdb redid the calling of the multiplex PCR reads with MiXCR, one entry per CDR3 protein. The top ten hold 7% to 9% of the sample, which has some 570,000 distinct CDR3 sequences, 13% to 15% seen once. The sequencing input was blood. These receptors were taken from a woman aged 18 to 35 with Graves' ophthalmopathy. The conserved cysteine and the conserved F or W are not part of the CDR3 here.

v_gene	j_gene	CDR3aa
TRBV7-8	TRBJ2-2	ASSLVTTVVGGELF
TRBV5-1	TRBJ2-7	ASSLSGTALYEQY
TRBV14	TRBJ2-1	ASSQDTGLGSYNEQF
TRBV9	TRBJ2-3	ASSAQRDATDTQY
TRBV12-3/TRBV12-4	TRBJ1-1	ASSYTLNTEAF
TRBV27	TRBJ2-1	ASSFWAGVDNEQF
TRBV11-2	TRBJ1-1	ASRYTGTSEAF
TRBV2	TRBJ2-1	ASCLVGRHNEQF
TRBV12-3/TRBV12-4	TRBJ2-1	ASSLGTGLAGGQF
TRBV20-1	TRBJ2-1	SARGGAGLAGVSSYNEQF
TRBV6-1	TRBJ1-5	ASSYTLNWNQPQH
TRBV28	TRBJ2-3	ASRAGGADTQY
TRBV7-9	TRBJ2-5	ASGTGTETQY
TRBV6-1	TRBJ2-7	ASSPLSGRVDEQY
TRBV13	TRBJ1-1	ASSLRPDREAF
TRBV20-1	TRBJ2-3	SARAGGGTDTQY
TRBV7-9	TRBJ1-4	ASSPGDSSNEKLF
TRBV7-2	TRBJ2-1	ASSFLVALAGVANEQF
TRBV15	TRBJ2-5	ATSRDGGPETQY
TRBV6-1	TRBJ2-3	ASIRGQGTDTQY
TRBV5-5	TRBJ2-3	ASSPRTGGSDTQY
TRBV19	TRBJ2-2	ASSIPGTNTGELF
TRBV7-2	TRBJ1-3	ASSSFGVGPGATIY
TRBV6-6	TRBJ2-7	ASSYSIGGDEQY
TRBV7-9	TRBJ2-7	ASSFPQQGPSYEQY
TRBV7-3	TRBJ2-2	ASSLTGQGGDTGELF
TRBV4-2	TRBJ2-1	ASSQDRARDNEQF
TRBV28	TRBJ1-4	ASSSISRAFEKLF
TRBV5-5	TRBJ1-2	ASSIGLGTEDYGYT
TRBV3-1	TRBJ2-5	ASSPFLPHTGSGETQY
TRBV7-3	TRBJ2-1	ASSQYYNEQF
TRBV20-1	TRBJ1-3	SARGDRAGNTIY
TRBV6-1	TRBJ2-7	ASSPQAMDYEQY
TRBV9	TRBJ2-2	ASSVHAGTSIAGELF
TRBV20-1	TRBJ2-7	SAPSVDEQY
TRBV28	TRBJ2-5	ASSTRTSGYQETQY
TRBV5-5	TRBJ2-7	ASSHPGQGTEQY
TRBV29-1	TRBJ1-1	SVEDRGRGTEAF
TRBV11-2	TRBJ2-5	ASSLAETQY
TRBV6-2/TRBV6-3	TRBJ2-7	ASSYTLDRAYEQY
TRBV7-9	TRBJ2-5	ASNLGLAGGLGPQETQY
TRBV12-5	TRBJ1-2	ASGLAHRNVVGYT
TRBV5-4	TRBJ2-7	ASSPKGSDEQY
TRBV7-9	TRBJ2-1	ASSLSRHEQF
TRBV9	TRBJ2-5	ASNQASAEETQY
TRBV5-1	TRBJ2-2	ASSLGDRDTSGELF
TRBV12-3/TRBV12-4	TRBJ2-1	ASTIGLAGGIPKQF
TRBV6-1	NA	ASGRTSGRSNEQY
TRBV6-1	TRBJ2-7	ASSSERINYEQY
TRBV11-3	TRBJ2-1	ASSPAVRGPQF
TRBV18	TRBJ2-1	ASSRGPEYNEQF
TRBV7-2	TRBJ2-1	ASSPRWLAGDFEQF
TRBV5-4	TRBJ2-3	ASSLGLVESDTQY
TRBV10-3	TRBJ2-1	AISESKTSGSQDEQF
TRBV3-1	TRBJ2-1	ASSQGGASGRSYNEQF
TRBV20-1	TRBJ2-3	STRQLGLAGIAQY
TRBV19	TRBJ2-1	ASSIGWDTSSNEQF